The 24 T cell receptor beta chains presented below share a single source sample, sequenced in a study of cytomegalovirus exposure and HLA in healthy donors. TCRdb's table, derived via immunoSEQ multiplex PCR, lists solely in-frame clones and lacks some. Here the sample spans about 130,000 clones, approximately 95% being singletons. Input material: PBMCs. All receptors derive from a man between 18 and 35 years old in good health and CMV-seronegative.

The chain combines TRBV27 with TRBJ2-1, with 7 bases lining up with TRBD1. Germline-derived CDR1 and CDR2 are MNHEY and SMNVEV (reference sequence). This CDR3 comprises 16 residues. Losses at the gene ends were 3 bases for V and 1 base for J; bases not matched to a gene: 6. In DNA form, the CDR3 reads TGTGCCAGCAGTTTTCCCGGGACAGATTCCTACAATGAGCAGTTCTTC. Translated, it gives CASSFPGTDSYNEQFF.

V is TRBV5-4 and J is TRBJ2-3; D may be TRBD1 (6 bases). The CDR3 consists of 14 residues. Germline CDR1 is SGHNT and CDR2 is YYREEE (reference sequence). Trimming shortened V by 0 bases and J by 2 bases, and 7 bases separated the two germline ends. CDR3 coding DNA: TGTGCCAGCAGCTTGGGGGGGCTCACAGATACGCAGTATTTT. As protein: CASSLGGLTDTQYF.

Comments on this clone: Its ends do not fully match the called genes, so a read error is possible. The chain couples TRBV4-1 to TRBJ2-1; a weak D match, TRBD1 (5 bases). Per germline, CDR1 MGHRA and CDR2 YSYEKL. The CDR3 is made up of 16 amino acids. CDR3: CASSKETVSSYNEQFF. The CDR3 DNA sequence: TGCGCCAGCAGCAAAGAGACAGTCAGCTCCTACAATGAGCAGTTCTTC.

The chain combines TRBV20-1 with TRBJ2-1; 9 bases match TRBD2. This CDR3 spans 11 amino acids. V was clipped by 6 bases and J by 15 bases; unmatched bases: 9. Germline CDR1 and CDR2: DFQATT and SNEGSKA (reference sequence). CDR3 residues: CSAPGLASPFF. The CDR3 DNA sequence: TGCAGTGCCCCGGGACTAGCTAGTCCGTTCTTC.

The chain has TRBV7-2 and TRBJ2-7; TRBD1 agrees at 7 bases. J was trimmed by 3 bases and V by 5 bases; bases with no gene match: 7. CDR1 SGHTA and CDR2 FQGNSA come from the germline V gene. CDR3 length: 14 residues. The CDR3 sequence is CASSRGTVNYEQYF. The CDR3 DNA reads as TGTGCCAGCAGCCGTGGGACAGTAAACTACGAGCAGTACTTC.

The chain employs TRBV19 and TRBJ2-5; D is unresolved. Germline CDR1 reads LNHDA; CDR2 reads SQIVND (reference sequence). This CDR3 has 14 residues. V gave up 1 base and J gave up 1 base, with 7 bases separating them. In DNA, the CDR3 is TGTGCCAGTAGTATAGGAGCCGGCCAAGAGACCCAGTACTTC. Its translation: CASSIGAGQETQYF.

The chain uses TRBV2 and TRBJ2-3, with TRBD1 matching 7 bases. Looked up from germline, CDR1 is SNHLY and CDR2 is FYNNEI. The V segment lost 5 bases and the J segment 2 bases; nucleotides outside the gene matches: 7. The CDR3 is 15 amino acids. In DNA, the CDR3 is TGTGCCAGCAGTCCTCAGGGGGTGGTCACAGATACGCAGTATTTT. Amino acid sequence: CASSPQGVVTDTQYF.

The chain uses TRBV27 and TRBJ2-5, with 9 bases identical to TRBD2. The J segment lost 5 bases and the V segment lost 6 bases, leaving 13 bases of the junction unmatched. This CDR3 has 16 amino acids. From germline, CDR1 is MNHEY and CDR2 SMNVEV (reference sequence). The CDR3 loop is CASSKGLREGLETQYF. The DNA for the CDR3 is TGTGCCAGCAGCAAGGGTCTGCGGGAGGGCCTTGAGACCCAGTACTTC.

This rearrangement joins TRBV20-1 to TRBJ2-7; TRBD1 aligns across 9 bases. In germline, CDR1 is DFQATT, CDR2 SNEGSKA (reference sequence). CDR3 length: 11 amino acids. Trimming at V came to 6 bases and at J to 6 bases, leaving 3 bases not matched to a gene. CDR3 sequence reads: CSAWTGVEQYF. Here the CDR3 DNA reads TGCAGTGCGTGGACAGGGGTCGAGCAGTACTTC.

The gene calls are TRBV6-5 and TRBJ2-4, with a possible D match to TRBD2 (5 bases). There are 15 residues in the CDR3. Germline lookup yields CDR1 MNHEY and CDR2 SVGAGI. V was clipped by 5 bases and J by 0 bases, with 11 bases between them. Here the CDR3 reads CASSRAVVAKNIQYF. The CDR3 nucleotides are TGTGCCAGCAGTAGAGCGGTAGTAGCCAAAAACATTCAGTACTTC.

The chain is built from TRBV10-3 and TRBJ2-5; a possible D gene is TRBD2 (6 bases). V gave up 4 bases and J gave up 7 bases, with 13 bases separating them. There are 13 residues in the CDR3. The germline gives CDR1 ENHRY, CDR2 SYGVKD. The DNA for the CDR3 is TGTGCCATCAGTGGGGGGGATCTAGCGACCCAGTACTTC. It is translated as CAISGGDLATQYF.

V is TRBV14 and J is TRBJ2-1, with 9 bases lining up with TRBD2. The V segment lost 3 bases and the J segment 5 bases; nucleotides outside the gene matches: 8. The CDR3 totals 16 residues. CDR1 is SGHDN, CDR2 FVKESK, per germline. CDR3 sequence (DNA): TGTGCCAGCAGCCAGGCCCGGTCTAGCGGGAACAATGAGCAGTTCTTC. This encodes CASSQARSSGNNEQFF.

The chain employs TRBV7-6 and TRBJ1-1; no clear D. The CDR3 loop spans 13 amino acids. Trimming removed 5 bases from V and 1 base from J, with 8 bases in between. The germline V gene has CDR1 SGHVS and CDR2 FNYEAQ. CDR3 in DNA: TGTGCCAGCAGCCTAGGGCAGAACACTGAAGCTTTCTTT. Translating it yields CASSLGQNTEAFF.

CDR3 amino acids: CASSLGEAGYNEQFF. The CDR3 DNA reads as TGTGCCAGCAGCTTAGGGGAAGCGGGGTATAATGAGCAGTTCTTC. This chain uses TRBV11-2 with TRBJ2-1; TRBD2 aligns across 7 bases. This CDR3 has 15 residues. The germline V gene encodes CDR1 SGHAT and CDR2 FQNNGV. V shed 1 base, J shed 7 bases, and the junction held 7 bases outside the gene matches.

This chain joins TRBV19 and TRBJ2-1; the match to TRBD1 covers 8 bases. Germline V gene data show CDR1 as LNHDA and CDR2 as SQIVND (reference sequence). The CDR3 spans 16 residues. V lost 7 bases and J lost 3; bases outside the gene matches: 11. This CDR3 is CASTTNTGTGYNEQFF. The CDR3 nucleotides read TGTGCCAGTACCACTAACACCGGGACAGGCTACAATGAGCAGTTCTTC.

CDR3 nucleotides: TGTGCCAGCAGCTTAGTCTCACAGATGAACACTGAAGCTTTCTTT. It specifies CASSLVSQMNTEAFF. The chain couples TRBV11-3 to TRBJ1-1; D is unresolved. Germline values: CDR1 SGHNT, CDR2 YENEEA. The germline V and J ends were trimmed by 1 base and 0 bases, with 9 bases remaining between them. The CDR3 extends over 15 amino acids.

J is TRBJ2-7 and V is TRBV28; D ambiguous. The CDR3 is 14 residues long. With 6 bases removed from V and 0 bases from J, the gap between germline ends came to 12 bases. Looked up from germline, CDR1 is MDHEN and CDR2 is SYDVKM. DNA of the CDR3: TGTGCCAGCAGCACGACACCGTTCTCCTACGAGCAGTACTTC. This translates into CASSTTPFSYEQYF.

The chain recombines TRBV4-3 with TRBJ2-2; D possibly corresponds to TRBD1 (5 bases). The V gene lost 1 base and the J gene lost 2 bases, with 8 bases spanning the gap. Germline loops: CDR1 LGHNA, CDR2 YSLEER. The CDR3 spans 15 residues. As DNA, the CDR3 is TGCGCCAGCAGCCAAGTCCGGACAAACACCGGGGAGCTGTTTTTT. Protein sequence: CASSQVRTNTGELFF.

The rearrangement links TRBV19 to TRBJ1-4; no clear D gene. The germline V gene encodes CDR1 LNHDA and CDR2 SQIVND (reference sequence). The CDR3 contains 15 residues. The V end lost 10 bases, the J end lost 0 bases, and 15 bases lay between the germline ends. As DNA, the CDR3 is TGTGCCACCGGAAATATCGGGGCAACTAATGAAAAACTGTTTTTT. Translating gives CATGNIGATNEKLFF.

The chain couples TRBV14 to TRBJ1-2, with a weak D call TRBD1 (6 bases). This CDR3 is 14 amino acids long. Germline V gene data show CDR1 as SGHDN and CDR2 as FVKESK. Trimming took 4 bases from V and 4 from J, leaving 13 bases between them. CDR3 protein: CASSLQGGGYGYTF. In nucleotides, the CDR3 is TGTGCCAGCAGCCTACAGGGCGGCGGCTATGGCTACACCTTC.

The chain employs TRBV30 and TRBJ2-7; tentatively, D is TRBD2 (6 bases). Germline V gene data show CDR1 as GTSNPN and CDR2 as SVGIG (reference sequence). The length of the CDR3 is 13 residues. Trimming removed 0 bases at V and 1 base at J, with 7 bases between. Here the CDR3 DNA reads TGTGCCTGGAGTGTAGGACTATCCTACGAGCAGTACTTC. This codes for CAWSVGLSYEQYF.

This rearrangement joins TRBV18 to TRBJ2-7, with 8 bases that match TRBD2. J lost 7 bases, V lost 6 bases, and 8 bases had no gene match. This CDR3 contains 13 residues. CDR1 is KGHSH, CDR2 LQKENI, per germline. The CDR3 protein is CASSPLREGEQYF. The CDR3 DNA is TGTGCCAGCTCTCCCCTTCGGGAGGGTGAGCAGTACTTC.

This clone was recorded only once. The chain combines TRBV2 with TRBJ2-1; 13 bases align to TRBD2. Germline V gene data show CDR1 as SNHLY and CDR2 as FYNNEI. The CDR3 loop spans 17 amino acids. J gave up 1 base and V 8 bases, and 8 bases lay outside the gene matches. In nucleotides, the CDR3 is TGTGCCAGCCCAGGGGGACTAGCGGGACCTTCCTACAATGAGCAGTTCTTC. Translation: CASPGGLAGPSYNEQFF.

The rearrangement uses TRBV11-2 and TRBJ1-1; D might be TRBD1 (6 bases). The V gene's germline CDR1 is SGHAT and CDR2 FQNNGV. V gave up 5 bases and J gave up 0 bases, with 13 bases separating them. The CDR3 extends over 15 amino acids. DNA for the CDR3: TGTGCCAGCAGCAGTCGACAGGTAGTGAACACTGAAGCTTTCTTT. This encodes CASSSRQVVNTEAFF. Based on the CDR3 plus reference TRBV11-2 and TRBJ1-1, the full variable domain is EAGVAQSPRYKIIEKRQSVAFWCNPISGHATLYWYQQILGQGPKLLIQFQNNGVVDDSQLPKDRFSAERLKGVDSTLKIQPAKLEDSAVYLCASSSRQVVNTEAFFGQGTRLTVV.